Listed here are 14 T cell receptor beta chains from one sample, sequenced in a study of PD-1 blockade in mismatch repair-deficient tumors. The protocol was immunoSEQ multiplex PCR, while the TCRdb copy is restricted to in-frame clones and leaves out a portion. The sample has 90,000 to 130,000 clones, 60% to 85% seen once; the top ten hold less than 5.5%. The sample in question was peripheral blood, obtained 60 weeks after starting pembrolizumab. The source is an adult with mismatch repair-deficient cancer.

The chain uses TRBV6-1 and TRBJ2-5; D not resolved. The germline V and J ends were trimmed by 2 bases and 3 bases, with 13 bases remaining between them. This CDR3 contains 15 residues. From germline, CDR1 is MNHNS and CDR2 SASEGT. The CDR3 nucleotides are TGTGCCAGCAGTGAAATGGGCAGGAAAGAAGAGACCCAGTACTTC. Translation gives CASSEMGRKEETQYF.

V is TRBV29-1 and J is TRBJ1-3, with TRBD1 as a possible D gene (5 bases). V lost 7 bases and J 2 bases, leaving 12 bases between the germline ends. The CDR3 length is 13 residues. Germline V gene lookup returns CDR1 SQVTM and CDR2 ANQGSEA. The CDR3: CSAWGSAGNTIYF. In DNA form, the CDR3 reads TGCAGCGCGTGGGGGTCAGCTGGAAACACCATATATTTT.

The chain combines TRBV5-1 with TRBJ2-2; D might be TRBD2 (6 bases). The CDR3 has 16 amino acids. Trimming removed 2 bases from V and 4 bases from J, with 15 bases in between. Germline values: CDR1 SGHRS, CDR2 YFSETQ. The CDR3 DNA reads as TGCGCCAGCAGCTTTCCCGGGGAAGCGGGCACCGGGGAGCTGTTTTTT. This codes for CASSFPGEAGTGELFF.

V is TRBV30 and J is TRBJ1-4; D possibly corresponds to TRBD1 (5 bases). Germline CDR1 and CDR2: GTSNPN and SVGIG (reference sequence). Trimming took off 2 bases at V and 7 bases at J, with 20 bases between the two ends. The CDR3 consists of 16 residues. CDR3 sequence: CAWSPQGGWGGEKLFF. The DNA of the CDR3 is TGTGCCTGGAGTCCCCAGGGCGGCTGGGGCGGTGAAAAACTGTTTTTT.

The V gene is TRBV19, the J gene TRBJ2-1, with D unclear. Trimming left V 6 bases short and J 10 bases short, with 13 bases between. CDR3 size: 12 residues. Germline V CDR1 and CDR2: LNHDA, SQIVND (reference sequence). The CDR3 loop reads CASSESENEQFF. CDR3 bases: TGTGCCAGTAGCGAAAGCGAAAACGAGCAGTTCTTC.

The chain links TRBV11-2 to TRBJ2-7; D is uncertain. This CDR3 has 13 amino acids. The germline CDR1 and CDR2 sequences are SGHAT and FQNNGV. Trimming cost V 0 bases and J 0 bases, with 3 bases left between them. The CDR3 loop is CASSLESSYEQYF. The CDR3, as DNA: TGTGCCAGCAGCTTAGAATCCTCCTACGAGCAGTACTTC.

The V and J genes are TRBV11-2 and TRBJ1-2; D perhaps matches TRBD1 (5 bases). Trimming pared 1 base from V and 8 bases from J, leaving 11 bases between. CDR1 and CDR2 from the germline V gene are SGHAT and FQNNGV. This CDR3 is 13 amino acids long. This CDR3 reads CASSLVRDWGYTF. CDR3 nucleotide sequence: TGTGCCAGCAGCTTAGTCCGGGACTGGGGCTACACCTTC. The full variable domain, completed using reference TRBV11-2 and TRBJ1-2, is EAGVAQSPRYKIIEKRQSVAFWCNPISGHATLYWYQQILGQGPKLLIQFQNNGVVDDSQLPKDRFSAERLKGVDSTLKIQPAKLEDSAVYLCASSLVRDWGYTFGSGTRLTVV.

The chain recombines TRBV27 with TRBJ1-4; 7 positions match TRBD1. Trimming cost V 8 bases and J 7 bases; bases outside gene matches: 7. Germline V gives CDR1 MNHEY, CDR2 SMNVEV (reference sequence). CDR3 size: 13 residues. The CDR3 is CASVDRVSEKLFF. In DNA form, the CDR3 reads TGTGCCAGCGTAGACAGGGTCAGTGAAAAACTGTTTTTT. The full variable domain, its missing parts supplied by reference TRBV27 and TRBJ1-4, is EAQVTQNPRYLITVTGKKLTVTCSQNMNHEYMSWYRQDPGLGLRQIYYSMNVEVTDKGDVPEGYKVSRKEKRNFPLILESPSPNQTSLYFCASVDRVSEKLFFGSGTQLSVL.

The CDR3 loop reads CASSEASGAYNEQFF. The DNA for the CDR3 is TGTGCCAGCAGCGAGGCTAGCGGGGCCTACAATGAGCAGTTCTTC. V and J are TRBV4-2 and TRBJ2-1; TRBD2 agrees at 9 bases. Losses at the gene ends were 5 bases for V and 2 bases for J; bases not matched to a gene: 4. The CDR3 is 15 residues long. The germline V gene encodes CDR1 LGHNA and CDR2 YNFKEQ.

The chain uses TRBV19 and TRBJ1-4; 7 bases match TRBD1. The germline gives CDR1 LNHDA, CDR2 SQIVND (reference sequence). V lost 2 bases to trimming and J lost 8 bases; unmatched junction nucleotides: 11. This CDR3 spans 16 amino acids. CDR3 residues: CASSIMRQGRWEKLFF. The CDR3 DNA sequence: TGTGCCAGTAGTATAATGCGACAGGGTCGTTGGGAAAAACTGTTTTTT.

The V and J genes are TRBV6-1 and TRBJ1-3; D remains unclear. This CDR3 has 15 residues. CDR1 is MNHNS and CDR2 is SASEGT in the germline V gene. The V and J ends lost 3 bases and 2 bases respectively, with 11 bases between them. CDR3 loop: CASSDNLYPGNTIYF. The CDR3 bases are TGTGCCAGCAGTGATAATTTGTACCCTGGAAACACCATATATTTT.

This clone was seen only a few times. The chain joins TRBV29-1 to TRBJ2-7; TRBD2 is a possible D gene (5 bases). The CDR3 covers 12 residues. Per germline, CDR1 SQVTM and CDR2 ANQGSEA. Between the trimmed V and J ends, which lost 0 bases and 7 bases, there was a span of 10 bases. CDR3 protein: CSVEDRRGEQYF. The DNA of the CDR3 is TGCAGCGTTGAAGATAGACGGGGTGAGCAGTACTTC.

The chain carries TRBV21-1 and TRBJ1-3. TRBV21-1 is a pseudogene. This CDR3 region has 14 residues. The CDR3 sequence: CARLPGSSGNTIYF. The CDR3 DNA follows: TGTGCCCGGCTTCCAGGGAGCTCTGGAAACACCATATATTTT.

The V and J genes are TRBV13 and TRBJ1-4; D gene ambiguous. The CDR3 loop spans 15 amino acids. The germline CDR1 and CDR2 sequences are PRHDT and FYEKMQ (reference sequence). V was pared by 7 bases and J by 7 bases, with 19 bases between. CDR3: CASTLSPSRGEKLFF. The DNA of the CDR3 is TGTGCCAGCACCCTTTCCCCGTCTCGGGGTGAAAAACTGTTTTTT.